This TCR beta chain was obtained from a study of T cells expressing NK-cell markers. Study conclusions and caveats: These clonotypes also led the CD3+CD56-NKG2C+ fraction in a handful of donors.

This CDR3 is 16 amino acids long. The V gene's germline CDR1 is SGHRS and CDR2 YFSETQ. TCRdb reanalyzed the 5' RACE reads, giving one entry per CDR3 protein sequence and no DNA. The table lists under 500,000 distinct CDR3 sequences. Regarding this clonotype: The target antigen is unknown.

The clonotype was recovered from a woman aged 18 to 75 in good health. The sample consisted of blood T cells: a sorted CD56 or NKG2C T cell subset, CD4+ or CD8+ T cells, or bulk PBMC T cells (not recorded which). The V gene is TRBV5-1, the J gene TRBJ2-6; TCRdb gives TRBD1 as the D gene, but with no DNA this cannot be confirmed. The CDR3 reads CASSSLGQTGANVLTF.